A single sample is the source of the 27 T cell receptor beta chains below, sequenced in a study of radiotherapy plus CTLA-4 blockade in lung cancer. Using immunoSEQ multiplex PCR, the repertoire was profiled, and TCRdb retains in-frame clones only, with some absent. The sample gives around 45,000 clones, around 77% of which show up once; just under 8.5% is in the top ten. This specimen was peripheral blood, taken from a patient treated with radiotherapy plus ipilimumab. The source is a human donor with non-small cell lung cancer who had stable disease on radiotherapy plus ipilimumab.

This clone was counted between two and nine times. The chain joins TRBV29-1 to TRBJ1-1; a weak D match, TRBD1 (6 bases). Germline V lookup: CDR1 SQVTM, CDR2 ANQGSEA. The CDR3 runs to 13 residues. V was cut by 7 bases and J by 1 base, with 13 bases left in between. CDR3 sequence (DNA): TGCAGCGCAGAGGGGGACCCGAACACTGAAGCTTTCTTT. Translation gives CSAEGDPNTEAFF.

CDR3 nucleotide sequence: TGTGCCAGCAGACCGGCGCTAGCGGGGTTCAGTCAGCAGTTCTTC. Translated: CASRPALAGFSQQFF. This chain joins TRBV7-2 and TRBJ2-1; 9 bases match TRBD2. Germline V gives CDR1 SGHTA, CDR2 FQGNSA. The CDR3 length is 15 residues. Losses at the gene ends were 6 bases for V and 11 bases for J; bases not matched to a gene: 14. The variable domain in full, with the rest retrieved from reference TRBV7-2 and TRBJ2-1, is GAGVSQSPSNKVTEKGKDVELRCDPISGHTALYWYRQSLGQGLEFLIYFQGNSAPDKSGLPSDRFSAERTGGSVSTLTIQRTQQEDSAVYLCASRPALAGFSQQFFGPGTRLTVL.

This clone is judged medium-sized. The chain carries TRBV7-6 and TRBJ1-6; D is unclear. CDR1 and CDR2 from the germline V gene are SGHVS and FNYEAQ. Deletions cut 4 bases from V and 8 bases from J, with 6 bases between. This CDR3 contains 12 residues. The DNA for the CDR3 is TGTGCCAGCAGCTCTTTTTATTCACCCCTCCACTTT. Amino acid sequence: CASSSFYSPLHF.

CDR3 sequence: CASSFASEQFF. As DNA, the CDR3 is TGTGCCAGCAGTTTTGCTAGTGAGCAGTTCTTC. The gene calls are TRBV28 and TRBJ2-1; D is uncertain. The CDR3 consists of 11 residues. The germline CDR1 and CDR2 sequences are MDHEN and SYDVKM. Between the trimmed V and J ends, which lost 3 bases and 9 bases, there was a span of 6 bases.

The chain recombines TRBV6-1 with TRBJ2-7; tentative D call: TRBD1 (5 bases). The CDR3 totals 14 residues. The V gene lost 4 bases and the J gene lost 3 bases, with 13 bases spanning the gap. The germline CDR1 and CDR2 sequences are MNHNS and SASEGT. The CDR3 here is CASSVTGVYYEQYF. CDR3 DNA sequence: TGTGCCAGCAGTGTCACAGGAGTTTACTACGAGCAGTACTTC.

The table lists this clone with a few counts. The V and J genes are TRBV19 and TRBJ2-7; TRBD2 agrees at 7 bases. Germline values: CDR1 LNHDA, CDR2 SQIVND (reference sequence). This CDR3 is 14 amino acids long. The V gene end was trimmed by 3 bases and the J gene end by 0 bases; junction bases not matched to a gene: 2. CDR3 protein: CASSMGGSSYEQYF. CDR3 nucleotides: TGTGCCAGTAGTATGGGGGGGAGCTCCTACGAGCAGTACTTC.

V gene TRBV9 combines with J gene TRBJ1-1; D gene unclear. V lost 0 bases, J lost 1 base, and 13 bases lay in between. Germline CDR1 and CDR2: SGDLS and YYNGEE. This CDR3 is 16 amino acids long. Here the CDR3 DNA reads TGTGCCAGCAGCGTAGGTTCCGTCCTACGGAACACTGAAGCTTTCTTT. It translates to CASSVGSVLRNTEAFF.

J is TRBJ2-3 and V is TRBV28; D might be TRBD1 or TRBD2, each matching 5 bases. V was shortened by 2 bases and J by 1 base, with 10 bases between the two germline ends. Germline CDR1 is MDHEN and CDR2 is SYDVKM. CDR3 length: 15 residues. The CDR3 DNA is TGTGCCAGCAGTTTACGGGGCAGAGGCACAGATACGCAGTATTTT. It translates to CASSLRGRGTDTQYF.

This chain joins TRBV29-1 and TRBJ1-4, with D maybe TRBD1 (5 bases). The V gene's germline CDR1 is SQVTM and CDR2 ANQGSEA. The CDR3 runs 14 residues. V dropped 5 bases and J dropped 4 bases, with 14 bases sitting between them. Written as DNA, the CDR3 is TGCAGCGTTCTTAAGGGGCAGGGTAATGAAAAACTGTTTTTT. Its translation: CSVLKGQGNEKLFF.

In DNA form, the CDR3 reads TGTGCCACCACAGGAAAGGGCGGTTATTCACCCCTCCACTTT. Protein: CATTGKGGYSPLHF. The chain uses TRBV15 and TRBJ1-6; no reliable D call. The CDR3 length is 14 residues. The V and J ends lost 7 bases and 8 bases respectively, with 15 bases between them. CDR1 and CDR2 (germline): LNHNV, YYDKDF (reference sequence). The full variable domain, its missing parts supplied by reference TRBV15 and TRBJ1-6, is DAMVIQNPRYQVTQFGKPVTLSCSQTLNHNVMYWYQQKSSQAPKLLFHYYDKDFNNEADTPDNFQSRRPNTSFCFLDIRSPGLGDTAMYLCATTGKGGYSPLHFGNGTRLTVT.

The chain carries TRBV4-1 and TRBJ1-2; the D is unclear. This CDR3 has 15 amino acids. From germline, CDR1 is MGHRA and CDR2 YSYEKL. V was trimmed by 1 base and J by 3 bases, leaving 12 bases between them. In nucleotides, the CDR3 is TGCGCCAGCAGCCAAGTTCCCGGAGGATACTATGGCTACACCTTC. Protein sequence: CASSQVPGGYYGYTF.

This chain links TRBV27 with TRBJ2-1, with unresolved D. The germline CDR1 and CDR2 sequences are MNHEY and SMNVEV (reference sequence). With 5 bases removed from V and 8 bases from J, the gap between germline ends came to 13 bases. This CDR3 contains 13 residues. This chain's CDR3 is CASSPPTSDEQFF. The DNA for the CDR3 is TGTGCCAGCAGTCCACCGACCAGCGATGAGCAGTTCTTC.

This chain connects TRBV7-2 to TRBJ1-2; tentatively, D is TRBD1 (6 bases). The CDR3 spans 17 residues. Germline V lookup: CDR1 SGHTA, CDR2 FQGNSA. Between the trimmed V and J ends, which lost 3 bases and 0 bases, there was a span of 17 bases. This CDR3 is CASSLDSRPLANYGYTF. In DNA form, the CDR3 reads TGTGCCAGCAGCTTGGACAGTCGTCCCCTAGCTAACTATGGCTACACCTTC.

J is TRBJ2-5 and V is TRBV29-1, with 12 positions matching TRBD2. Germline CDR1 SQVTM, CDR2 ANQGSEA. CDR3 length: 14 residues. The trim removed 5 bases at V and 3 bases at J, leaving 4 bases unmatched. The CDR3 here is CSVWASGGEETQYF. The CDR3 nucleotides read TGCAGCGTTTGGGCTAGCGGGGGGGAAGAGACCCAGTACTTC.

The chain couples TRBV9 to TRBJ2-4; D gene unclear. With 0 bases removed from V and 7 bases from J, the gap between germline ends came to 14 bases. The CDR3 sequence is 15 residues long. Germline V gives CDR1 SGDLS, CDR2 YYNGEE. The CDR3, as DNA: TGTGCCAGCAGCGTAGACCCAGGCAAGTCTAACATTCAGTACTTC. Amino acid sequence: CASSVDPGKSNIQYF.

The rearrangement links TRBV10-2 to TRBJ2-7; 9 bases line up with TRBD2. The CDR3 has 14 residues. The germline CDR1 and CDR2 sequences are WSHSY and SAAADI. The V gene end was trimmed by 0 bases and the J gene end by 7 bases; junction bases not matched to a gene: 4. CDR3 residues: CASSESSGGREQYF. As DNA, the CDR3 is TGCGCCAGCAGTGAGTCTAGCGGGGGCCGAGAGCAGTACTTC.

This clone was picked up a small number of times. The chain joins TRBV5-1 to TRBJ1-6, with 8 bases fitting TRBD1. V was pared by 4 bases and J by 7 bases, with 7 bases of the junction left unmatched. This CDR3 comprises 15 residues. CDR1 and CDR2 (germline): SGHRS, YFSETQ. CDR3: CASSPRQGRNSPLHF. The CDR3, as DNA: TGCGCCAGCAGCCCCCGACAGGGGCGCAATTCACCCCTCCACTTT.

This clone came up a few times. The chain employs TRBV4-1 and TRBJ1-2; D call uncertain. V was clipped by 0 bases and J by 4 bases, with 9 bases between them. The CDR3 totals 14 residues. CDR1 is MGHRA and CDR2 is YSYEKL in the germline V gene. CDR3 in amino acids: CASSQDRAGYGYTF. The CDR3 nucleotides read TGCGCCAGCAGCCAAGATAGGGCTGGCTATGGCTACACCTTC.

The V call is TRBV18, the J call TRBJ2-7; 13 nucleotides match TRBD2. Germline-derived CDR1 and CDR2 are KGHSH and LQKENI. The CDR3 runs 14 residues. V gave up 6 bases and J gave up 4 bases; unmatched junction bases: 3. This CDR3 reads CASSRTSGGYEQYV. Here the CDR3 DNA reads TGTGCCAGCTCTCGGACTAGCGGGGGTTACGAGCAGTACGTC.

The chain employs TRBV19 and TRBJ1-2, with 9 positions matching TRBD1. J lost 8 bases, V lost 5 bases, and 15 bases had no gene match. This CDR3 contains 16 residues. Germline loops: CDR1 LNHDA, CDR2 SQIVND (reference sequence). The CDR3 nucleotides read TGTGCCAGTAGTTCGTATCGTGCCGGGACAGGGTACGGCTACACCTTC. Its protein is CASSSYRAGTGYGYTF.

This clone was seen just once. V and J are TRBV6-1 and TRBJ1-6; D is uncertain. Germline assignment: CDR1 MNHNS and CDR2 SASEGT. CDR3 length equals 15 residues. V lost 3 bases and J lost 5, with 11 bases in between. This CDR3 reads CASSDGQNNNSPLHF. The CDR3 DNA reads as TGTGCCAGCAGTGACGGGCAAAATAATAATTCACCCCTCCACTTT.

The V and J genes are TRBV6-1 and TRBJ1-1, with D possibly matching TRBD1 (5 bases). Per germline, CDR1 MNHNS and CDR2 SASEGT. The CDR3 totals 15 residues. V dropped 0 bases and J dropped 8 bases, with 16 bases sitting between them. The CDR3 protein is CASSEATDTWGEAFF. The CDR3, as DNA: TGTGCCAGCAGTGAAGCGACGGATACATGGGGGGAAGCTTTCTTT.

This clone was counted once. The chain combines TRBV27 with TRBJ1-1; no reliable D call. With 2 bases removed from V and 0 bases from J, the gap between germline ends came to 4 bases. Looked up from germline, CDR1 is MNHEY and CDR2 is SMNVEV (reference sequence). This CDR3 contains 13 residues. This CDR3 is CASSLGMNTEAFF. The CDR3 coding sequence is TGTGCCAGCAGTTTAGGAATGAACACTGAAGCTTTCTTT.

The chain has TRBV6-5 and TRBJ2-7, with D tentatively TRBD2 (6 bases). Germline V gene data show CDR1 as MNHEY and CDR2 as SVGAGI. Trimming removed 6 bases at V and 6 bases at J, with 6 bases between. CDR3 size: 10 residues. For the CDR3, the DNA is TGTGCCAGCAGGGGGGGCGAGCAGTACTTC. Its protein is CASRGGEQYF.

The chain recombines TRBV18 with TRBJ1-1, with D unclear. This CDR3 region has 13 residues. V was shortened by 2 bases and J by 2 bases, with 6 bases between the two germline ends. The germline V gene encodes CDR1 KGHSH and CDR2 LQKENI. The CDR3 coding sequence is TGTGCCAGCTCACCAGCCCCTAACACTGAAGCTTTCTTT. Translation gives CASSPAPNTEAFF.

The V call is TRBV14, the J call TRBJ1-6, with 7 bases lining up with TRBD1. Germline lookup yields CDR1 SGHDN and CDR2 FVKESK. CDR3 size: 13 residues. Trimming took 4 bases from V and 10 from J; bases not matched to a gene: 4. This CDR3 reads CASSRTGTSPLHF. The CDR3 DNA reads as TGTGCCAGCAGCCGGACAGGCACCTCACCCCTCCACTTT.

J is TRBJ2-2 and V is TRBV5-8; TRBD2 aligns across 14 bases. CDR1 SGHTS and CDR2 YDEGEE come from the germline V gene. V shed 5 bases, J shed 0 bases, and the junction held 9 bases outside the gene matches. The CDR3 runs to 19 residues. The CDR3 is CASRGGTSGGPPNTGELFF. DNA of the CDR3: TGTGCCAGCAGAGGTGGGACTAGCGGGGGACCCCCGAACACCGGGGAGCTGTTTTTT.